This T cell receptor (beta chain) appears in the sequencing data of a study of T cell changes during pregnancy in multiple sclerosis. V lost 4 bases to trimming and J lost 4 bases, with 11 bases between them. The CDR3 sequence is 14 residues long. Germline values: CDR1 LGHNA, CDR2 YSLEER. Generated by immunoSEQ multiplex PCR, the TCRdb table keeps only in-frame clones and is missing some. The top ten hold about 2.6% of the sample, which has about 59,000 clones, around 94% seen once. The TCR comes from a female donor with multiple sclerosis, enrolled in a pregnancy study. The specimen comprised CD8+ T cells from peripheral blood mononuclear cells, sampled after pregnancy. The chain combines TRBV4-3 with TRBJ2-1, with D maybe TRBD1 (6 bases). The CDR3 spells CASSLTQGYNEQFF. In DNA form, the CDR3 reads TGCGCCAGCAGCCTCACCCAGGGGTACAATGAGCAGTTCTTC.